Included here is one TCR beta chain sequence, with context. Survey-level immunoSEQ sequencing profiled the TCR beta repertoire. Some clones are missing from TCRdb's copy, which holds only in-frame ones; the method was immunoSEQ multiplex PCR. The sample holds around 50,000 clones; approximately 93% are singletons and the top ten take about 10%. V was trimmed by 6 bases and J by 5 bases, leaving 19 bases between them. Germline V gives CDR1 KGHSH, CDR2 LQKENI. This CDR3 has 15 amino acids. The sequence derives from a man aged 35 to 55 with rheumatoid arthritis. The chain uses TRBV18 and TRBJ2-5, with D possibly matching TRBD1 (6 bases). Sequenced material: PBMCs. The CDR3 nucleotides are TGTGCCAGCTCCCCCGGACAGAGGAGGCCTGAGACCCAGTACTTC. Its protein is CASSPGQRRPETQYF. The variable domain in full, completed from reference TRBV18 and TRBJ2-5, reads NAGVMQNPRHLVRRRGQEARLRCSPMKGHSHVYWYRQLPEEGLKFMVYLQKENIIDESGMPKERFSAEFPKEGPSILRIQQVVRGDSAAYFCASSPGQRRPETQYFGPGTRLLVL.